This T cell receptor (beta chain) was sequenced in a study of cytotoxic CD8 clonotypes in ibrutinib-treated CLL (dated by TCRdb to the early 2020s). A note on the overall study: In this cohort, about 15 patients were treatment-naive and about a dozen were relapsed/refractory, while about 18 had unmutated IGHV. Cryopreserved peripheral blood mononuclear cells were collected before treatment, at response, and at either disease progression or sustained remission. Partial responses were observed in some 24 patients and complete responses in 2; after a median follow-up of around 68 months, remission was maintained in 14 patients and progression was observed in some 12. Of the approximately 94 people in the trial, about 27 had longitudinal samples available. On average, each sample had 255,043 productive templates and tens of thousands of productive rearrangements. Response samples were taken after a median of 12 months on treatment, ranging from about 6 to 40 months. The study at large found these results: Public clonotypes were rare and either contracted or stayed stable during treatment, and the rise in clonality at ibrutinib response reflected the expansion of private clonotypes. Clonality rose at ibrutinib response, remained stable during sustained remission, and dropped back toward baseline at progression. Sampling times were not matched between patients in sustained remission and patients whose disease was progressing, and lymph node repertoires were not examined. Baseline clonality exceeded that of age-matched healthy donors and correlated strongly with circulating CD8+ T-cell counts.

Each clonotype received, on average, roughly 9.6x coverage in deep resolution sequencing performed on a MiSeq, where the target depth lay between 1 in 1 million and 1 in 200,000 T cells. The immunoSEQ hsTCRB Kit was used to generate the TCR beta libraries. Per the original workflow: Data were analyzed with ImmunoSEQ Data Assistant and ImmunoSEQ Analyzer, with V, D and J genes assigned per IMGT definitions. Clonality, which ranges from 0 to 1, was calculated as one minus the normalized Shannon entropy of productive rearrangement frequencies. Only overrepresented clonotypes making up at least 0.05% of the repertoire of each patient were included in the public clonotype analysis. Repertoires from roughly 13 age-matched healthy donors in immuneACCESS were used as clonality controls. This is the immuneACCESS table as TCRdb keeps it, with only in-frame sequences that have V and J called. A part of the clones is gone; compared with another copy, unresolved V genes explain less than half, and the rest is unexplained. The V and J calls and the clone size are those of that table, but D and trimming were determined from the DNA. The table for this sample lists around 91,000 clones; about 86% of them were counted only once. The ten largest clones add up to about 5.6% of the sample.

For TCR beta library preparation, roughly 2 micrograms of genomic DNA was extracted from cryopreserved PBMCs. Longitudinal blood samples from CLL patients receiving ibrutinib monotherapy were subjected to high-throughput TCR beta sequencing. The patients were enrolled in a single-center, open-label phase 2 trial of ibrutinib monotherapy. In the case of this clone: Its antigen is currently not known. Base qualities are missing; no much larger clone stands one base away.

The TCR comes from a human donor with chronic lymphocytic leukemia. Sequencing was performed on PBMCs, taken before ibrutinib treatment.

The CDR3 in this case is CASSLGGDATQYF. Read as DNA, the sequence is TGCGCCAGCAGCTTGGGAGGAGACGCGACCCAGTACTTC. The chain links TRBV5-1 with TRBJ2-5; the D gene identity is not certain. The CDR3 measures 13 amino acids from cysteine to phenylalanine. Only the CDR3 region is kept as DNA, spanning 39 bases read in frame from base 1. CDR1 is given as SGHRS and CDR2 as YFSETQ, both from the germline V gene. At the junction V is shortened by 0 bases and J by 7 bases, with 10 bases in between.